The 27 T cell receptor beta chains below come from one sample, sequenced in a study of cytomegalovirus exposure and HLA in healthy donors. The PCR was carried out with 60 Vbeta primers and 13 Jbeta primers. Measured with immunoSEQ multiplex PCR; TCRdb has only the in-frame clones, and not every one. This table has over 200,000 clones, 78% appearing once. Sequenced material: PBMCs. These receptors came from a male donor in good health and CMV-seronegative.

The V and J genes are TRBV5-4 and TRBJ2-4, with TRBD1 matching 8 bases. The V gene end was trimmed by 4 bases and the J gene end by 4 bases; junction bases not matched to a gene: 1. The CDR3 consists of 13 residues. Germline CDR1 and CDR2: SGHNT and YYREEE (reference sequence). The CDR3 nucleotides are TGTGCCAGCAGCCGGGACAGGAAAAACATTCAGTACTTC. Translation gives CASSRDRKNIQYF.

The chain recombines TRBV5-1 with TRBJ2-7; D remains ambiguous. CDR1 is SGHRS and CDR2 is YFSETQ in the germline V gene. The CDR3 runs to 14 residues. Trimming cost V 0 bases and J 3 bases, with 10 bases left between them. The CDR3 reads CASSLGPEFYEQYF. In DNA form, the CDR3 reads TGCGCCAGCAGCTTGGGTCCAGAATTCTACGAGCAGTACTTC.

V gene TRBV11-2 combines with J gene TRBJ2-1; D may be TRBD1 (6 bases). The CDR3 has 12 residues. V lost 1 base and J 9 bases, leaving 7 bases between the germline ends. Germline V gives CDR1 SGHAT, CDR2 FQNNGV. The CDR3 spells CASSLGGPEQFF. CDR3 coding DNA: TGTGCCAGCAGCTTAGGGGGGCCTGAGCAGTTCTTC. Using reference TRBV11-2 and TRBJ2-1 for the parts outside the CDR3, the full variable domain is EAGVAQSPRYKIIEKRQSVAFWCNPISGHATLYWYQQILGQGPKLLIQFQNNGVVDDSQLPKDRFSAERLKGVDSTLKIQPAKLEDSAVYLCASSLGGPEQFFGPGTRLTVL.

The rearrangement joins TRBV10-3 to TRBJ2-3; 9 bases agree with TRBD2. CDR1 is ENHRY, CDR2 SYGVKD, per germline. The CDR3 is made up of 19 amino acids. V dropped 5 bases and J dropped 0; count of bases not matched to a gene: 15. In DNA form, the CDR3 reads TGTGCCATCAGTTCACTTCTATCGACTAGCGGAACTAGCACAGATACGCAGTATTTT. Translating it yields CAISSLLSTSGTSTDTQYF.

The V call is TRBV27, the J call TRBJ2-7, with 7 positions matching TRBD1. This CDR3 has 15 residues. With V trimmed by 4 bases and J by 6 bases, 12 bases remained unmatched. Germline CDR1 is MNHEY and CDR2 is SMNVEV (reference sequence). Here the CDR3 reads CASSYRGRAFREQYF. CDR3 DNA: TGTGCCAGCAGTTACAGGGGCCGCGCCTTTCGCGAGCAGTACTTC.

This chain uses TRBV30 with TRBJ2-5, with 8 nucleotides matching TRBD1. The CDR3 is made up of 16 amino acids. The V segment lost 1 base and the J segment 1 base; nucleotides outside the gene matches: 8. In germline, CDR1 is GTSNPN, CDR2 SVGIG (reference sequence). CDR3: CAWSDGTGGRQETQYF. The CDR3, as DNA: TGTGCCTGGAGTGACGGGACAGGAGGGCGCCAAGAGACCCAGTACTTC. The full variable domain, its missing parts supplied by reference TRBV30 and TRBJ2-5, is SQTIHQWPATLVQPVGSPLSLECTVEGTSNPNLYWYRQAAGRGLQLLFYSVGIGQISSEVPQNLSASRPQDRQFILSSKKLLLSDSGFYLCAWSDGTGGRQETQYFGPGTRLLVL.

This clone was observed a few times. This chain links TRBV6-5 with TRBJ2-7; 7 bases line up with TRBD2. CDR3 size: 13 residues. Germline V CDR1 and CDR2: MNHEY, SVGAGI. With V trimmed by 7 bases and J by 4 bases, 7 bases remained unmatched. Here the CDR3 reads CASISGTTYEQYF. The CDR3 coding sequence is TGTGCCAGCATCTCCGGGACTACGTACGAGCAGTACTTC.

There are a few counts of this clone. The chain joins TRBV6-6 to TRBJ2-3, with 11 bases matching TRBD2. V was pared by 8 bases and J by 5 bases, with 6 bases of the junction left unmatched. This CDR3 has 14 residues. Germline assignment: CDR1 MNHNY and CDR2 SVGAGI (reference sequence). Here the CDR3 reads CASERLAGLDTQYF. CDR3 bases: TGTGCCAGCGAAAGACTAGCGGGATTAGATACGCAGTATTTT.

CDR3 in amino acids: CASSLRERKPYEQYF. Here the CDR3 DNA reads TGTGCCAGCAGCCTCCGGGAGCGGAAACCCTACGAGCAGTACTTC. J is TRBJ2-7 and V is TRBV27; the D gene is possibly TRBD2 (6 bases). The V end lost 6 bases, the J end lost 2 bases, and 17 bases lay between the germline ends. The CDR3 length is 15 residues. Germline lookup yields CDR1 MNHEY and CDR2 SMNVEV (reference sequence).

The chain's CDR3 is CASSKLRTGDLGYTF. In DNA, the CDR3 is TGTGCCAGCTCAAAACTTCGGACAGGGGACTTAGGCTACACCTTC. This chain uses TRBV18 with TRBJ1-2; 9 bases align to TRBD1. The V and J ends lost 5 bases and 8 bases, in that order; junction bases with no gene match: 12. The germline V gene encodes CDR1 KGHSH and CDR2 LQKENI. The CDR3 sequence is 15 residues long.

This chain connects TRBV6-1 to TRBJ2-7; 7 bases map to TRBD1. This CDR3 has 13 residues. The germline CDR1 and CDR2 sequences are MNHNS and SASEGT. V trimming: 6 bases; J trimming: 6 bases; junction bases outside the gene matches: 8. The CDR3 here is CASRRPGGVEQYF. CDR3 DNA: TGTGCCAGCAGACGCCCAGGGGGAGTCGAGCAGTACTTC.

The CDR3 nucleotides read TGTGCCAGCAGCTTGGACAGGCCATCCTACGAGCAGTACTTC. It specifies CASSLDRPSYEQYF. The rearrangement links TRBV5-4 to TRBJ2-7, with D possibly being TRBD1 (5 bases). The V end was cut by 0 bases, the J end by 1 base, with 8 bases between. CDR1 SGHNT and CDR2 YYREEE come from the germline V gene (reference sequence). This CDR3 has 14 residues.

This chain links TRBV5-1 with TRBJ2-3; TRBD2 agrees at 13 bases. The CDR3 contains 18 residues. Trimming cost V 6 bases and J 2 bases; bases outside gene matches: 12. Germline CDR1 reads SGHRS; CDR2 reads YFSETQ. The chain's CDR3 is CASTRGPGTSGNTDTQYF. CDR3 nucleotide sequence: TGCGCCAGCACCCGAGGCCCCGGGACTAGCGGGAACACAGATACGCAGTATTTT.

In this sample, this clone turned up once. This chain uses TRBV15 with TRBJ2-7; a possible D gene is TRBD1 (6 bases). The CDR3 contains 14 residues. CDR1 LNHNV and CDR2 YYDKDF come from the germline V gene (reference sequence). The V end lost 5 bases, the J end lost 7 bases, and 18 bases lay between the germline ends. The CDR3 here is CATSGRAPRGEQYF. CDR3 sequence (DNA): TGTGCCACCAGCGGAAGAGCCCCGAGGGGGGAGCAGTACTTC.

The chain carries TRBV2 and TRBJ2-2, with D possibly matching TRBD2 (5 bases). Trimming took off 4 bases at V and 3 bases at J, with 15 bases between the two ends. The CDR3 runs to 16 residues. Germline V gives CDR1 SNHLY, CDR2 FYNNEI. The CDR3 bases are TGTGCCAGCAGTGCATCTCGGGGATCGCACACCGGGGAGCTGTTTTTT. Amino acid sequence: CASSASRGSHTGELFF.

A few counts support this clone. The chain carries TRBV6-5 and TRBJ1-3, with D maybe TRBD1 (5 bases). V was shortened by 0 bases and J by 2 bases, with 5 bases between the two germline ends. The germline CDR1 and CDR2 sequences are MNHEY and SVGAGI. The length of the CDR3 is 14 residues. The CDR3 DNA follows: TGTGCCAGCAGTTACTCAGGGGCTGGAAACACCATATATTTT. Translated, it gives CASSYSGAGNTIYF.

V usage is TRBV19 and J usage is TRBJ2-7; 9 bases are a match to TRBD2. The V gene end was trimmed by 5 bases and the J gene end by 6 bases; junction bases not matched to a gene: 8. CDR3 length: 14 residues. CDR1 and CDR2 (germline): LNHDA, SQIVND (reference sequence). CDR3 region: CASSPTGLASEQYF. The DNA for the CDR3 is TGTGCCAGTAGTCCCACAGGACTAGCGAGCGAGCAGTACTTC.

The rearrangement joins TRBV15 to TRBJ2-3; 8 bases map to TRBD2. The CDR3 runs 15 residues. Germline V gene sequence: CDR1 LNHNV, CDR2 YYDKDF (reference sequence). After removal of 3 bases from V and 7 bases from J, the junction contained 9 bases not matched to a gene. CDR3 sequence reads: CATSSLAGRPNTQYF. In DNA form, the CDR3 reads TGTGCCACCAGCAGCCTAGCGGGCCGACCAAATACGCAGTATTTT.

This chain connects TRBV29-1 to TRBJ2-1, with D possibly being TRBD2 (5 bases). CDR3 length equals 13 residues. The germline V gene has CDR1 SQVTM and CDR2 ANQGSEA. V lost 3 bases, J lost 4 bases, and 10 bases lay in between. This CDR3 is CSVDEGGYNEQFF. In nucleotides, the CDR3 is TGCAGCGTTGATGAGGGCGGGTACAATGAGCAGTTCTTC.

V gene TRBV18 combines with J gene TRBJ1-4; D not certain. Looked up from germline, CDR1 is KGHSH and CDR2 is LQKENI. This CDR3 contains 13 residues. V dropped 4 bases and J dropped 8 bases, with 11 bases sitting between them. The CDR3 protein is CASSRELIEKLFF. The CDR3 region has the DNA TGTGCCAGCTCACGCGAGCTTATCGAAAAACTGTTTTTT.

A note on this clone: Other nucleotide sequences in the sample specify the same CDR3. The chain links TRBV19 to TRBJ2-7; TRBD1 matches 10 bases. The CDR3 consists of 15 residues. Germline V lookup: CDR1 LNHDA, CDR2 SQIVND (reference sequence). With 3 bases clipped from V and 3 bases from J, the junction kept 5 bases outside the gene matches. CDR3 coding DNA: TGTGCCAGTAGTATCGGGACAGGGGTTTTCTACGAGCAGTACTTC. Residues: CASSIGTGVFYEQYF.

This clone was observed once. The V gene is TRBV14, the J gene TRBJ1-1; D is unresolved. Germline CDR1 and CDR2: SGHDN and FVKESK. The CDR3 has 13 amino acids. V lost 0 bases to trimming and J lost 4 bases, with 6 bases between them. CDR3 DNA sequence: TGTGCCAGCAGCCAAGATTCCCTCACTGAAGCTTTCTTT. It is translated as CASSQDSLTEAFF.

In this sample, this clone turned up once. The chain combines TRBV25-1 with TRBJ2-5, with a tentative D call TRBD2 (6 bases). The length of the CDR3 is 13 residues. The ends were cut back, 3 bases at V and 9 bases at J, with 14 bases in the middle. The germline CDR1 and CDR2 sequences are MGHDK and SYGVNS. CDR3 sequence: CASSDHGRRAQYF. CDR3 bases: TGTGCCAGCAGTGATCACGGGAGAAGGGCCCAGTACTTC.

This chain joins TRBV5-6 and TRBJ2-1, with D possibly being TRBD2 (6 bases). Germline V lookup: CDR1 SGHDT, CDR2 YYEEEE. The CDR3 totals 17 residues. Trimming stripped 4 bases from V and 2 bases from J, with 19 bases between. The CDR3 DNA reads TGTGCCAGCAGCCGCCCCGGGCGCGGGACCGCCTACAATGAGCAGTTCTTC. It encodes CASSRPGRGTAYNEQFF.

The J gene is TRBJ2-7, the V gene TRBV10-3, with TRBD2 matching over 12 bases. V lost 10 bases, J lost 6 bases, and 4 bases stayed unmatched. Germline V gene data show CDR1 as ENHRY and CDR2 as SYGVKD. The CDR3 totals 12 residues. The CDR3 spells CATETSGGEQYF. The DNA for the CDR3 is TGTGCCACAGAGACTAGCGGGGGCGAGCAGTACTTC.

The chain combines TRBV11-2 with TRBJ2-3, with 7 bases identical to TRBD2. Per germline, CDR1 SGHAT and CDR2 FQNNGV. With V trimmed by 5 bases and J by 1 base, 12 bases remained unmatched. The CDR3 is 17 amino acids. Here the CDR3 DNA reads TGTGCCAGCAGCAAAACCGGGAGGCTGCGGGGCACAGATACGCAGTATTTT. Its translation is CASSKTGRLRGTDTQYF.

J is TRBJ2-5 and V is TRBV9, with D hard to call. Trimming pared 1 base from V and 5 bases from J, leaving 12 bases between. CDR1 is SGDLS, CDR2 YYNGEE, per germline. The CDR3 extends over 14 amino acids. CDR3 nucleotide sequence: TGTGCCAGCAGCGTAAGTACGGGTTGGGAGACCCAGTACTTC. Its translation is CASSVSTGWETQYF.